Each of the 15 T cell receptor beta chains below was sequenced from the same sample in a study of blood T cells in healthy people across ages. A J-beta primer mix and a sample-barcoded 5' primer were used in a second PCR of about 7 to 12 cycles. TCRdb used MiXCR to reprocess the 5' RACE reads, holding one entry per CDR3 protein. The table records approximately 960,000 distinct CDR3 sequences, roughly 28% of them present only once. Another study also made use of these data, one on T cells of mothers and their children.

Sequencing input: blood. The receptors here all came from a woman aged 40 to 55 in good health.

The chain combines TRBV12-3 or TRBV12-4 with TRBJ1-2, with D possibly matching TRBD1 (6 bases). V was shortened by 4 bases and J by 7 bases, with 13 bases between the two germline ends. The CDR3 is 13 amino acids. The CDR3 sequence is CASSSLNRVGYTF. The CDR3 DNA follows: TGTGCCAGCAGTTCCTTGAACAGGGTTGGCTACACCTTC.

Only a few counts were recorded for this clonotype. This chain uses TRBV29-1 with TRBJ1-1, with a possible D match to TRBD1 (5 bases). V lost 7 bases to trimming and J lost 4 bases, with 19 bases between them. Germline V gene data show CDR1 as SQVTM and CDR2 as ANQGSEA. The CDR3 runs to 14 residues. The CDR3 bases are TGCAGCGCTCATCAGGGTGCGATGAGCACTGAAGCTTTCTTT. It codes for CSAHQGAMSTEAFF. The whole variable domain, remainder taken from reference TRBV29-1 and TRBJ1-1, is SAVISQKPSRDICQRGTSLTIQCQVDSQVTMMFWYRQQPGQSLTLIATANQGSEATYESGFVIDKFPISRPNLTFSTLTVSNMSPEDSSIYLCSAHQGAMSTEAFFGQGTRLTVV.

This clonotype was seen more than once but under ten times. The rearrangement uses TRBV24-1 and TRBJ2-1, with 11 bases that match TRBD1. V gave up 3 bases and J gave up 7 bases; unmatched junction bases: 7. The CDR3 covers 16 residues. Looked up from germline, CDR1 is KGHDR and CDR2 is SFDVKD. The CDR3 protein is CATSDDRTGGLNEQFF. In nucleotides, the CDR3 is TGTGCCACCAGTGATGATAGGACAGGGGGCCTGAATGAGCAGTTCTTC.

The V call is TRBV20-1, the J call TRBJ2-4, with D maybe TRBD1 (5 bases). The J call may be incorrect, as the DNA end agrees better with TRBJ2-7. The CDR3 sequence is 15 residues long. Germline CDR1 and CDR2: DFQATT and SNEGSKA (reference sequence). The CDR3 DNA reads TGCAGTGCTAGGGCAGTTACAGGCCTCCCTTACGAGCAGTACTTC. Its translation: CSARAVTGLPYEQYF.

This chain joins TRBV15 and TRBJ1-4; a weak D match, TRBD1 (5 bases). V was trimmed by 0 bases and J by 4 bases, leaving 9 bases between them. Germline lookup yields CDR1 LNHNV and CDR2 YYDKDF (reference sequence). The CDR3 totals 15 residues. This chain's CDR3 is CATSREQAVNEKLFF. The CDR3 DNA follows: TGTGCCACCAGCAGAGAACAGGCCGTTAATGAAAAACTGTTTTTT.

This clonotype was seen only a few times. The CDR3 sequence: CSARDPGLVLTQYF. DNA for the CDR3: TGCAGTGCTAGAGATCCTGGACTTGTCCTTACGCAGTATTTT. This chain links TRBV20-1 with TRBJ2-3, with a possible D match to TRBD2 (5 bases). With 0 bases removed from V and 8 bases from J, the gap between germline ends came to 15 bases. Germline-derived CDR1 and CDR2 are DFQATT and SNEGSKA (reference sequence). This CDR3 has 14 amino acids.

This chain uses TRBV11-2 with TRBJ1-2, with a weak D call TRBD1 (5 bases). Germline CDR1 is SGHAT and CDR2 is FQNNGV. V lost 1 base and J 9 bases, leaving 15 bases between the germline ends. The CDR3 covers 14 residues. The DNA of the CDR3 is TGTGCCAGCAGCTTAGGGGGCCCAGACGAGAGCTACACCTTC. Its protein product is CASSLGGPDESYTF.

Details on this clonotype: A much larger clone lies one base from this, so it may be a read error. The chain uses TRBV29-1 and TRBJ2-3; D ambiguous. Trimming pared 3 bases from V and 7 bases from J, leaving 20 bases between. There are 15 residues in the CDR3. CDR1 is SQVTM, CDR2 ANQGSEA, per germline. The CDR3 bases are TGCAGCGTTGAGTACAGATCTATTTCCCGGAATACGCAGTATTTT. This gives the protein CSVEYRSISRNTQYF.

The rearrangement joins TRBV2 to TRBJ2-1, with 12 bases matching TRBD2. The CDR3 totals 18 residues. CDR1 and CDR2 (germline): SNHLY, FYNNEI. J gave up 10 bases and V 6 bases, and 19 bases lay outside the gene matches. CDR3 DNA: TGTGCCAGCAGGCTAAGATCGACTAGCGGGGGCACCCCCTCGGAGCAGTTCTTC. Translated: CASRLRSTSGGTPSEQFF.

This chain uses TRBV28 with TRBJ1-5; D is uncertain. Germline CDR1 is MDHEN and CDR2 is SYDVKM. The CDR3 spans 18 residues. V gave up 1 base and J gave up 0 bases, with 16 bases separating them. As DNA, the CDR3 is TGTGCCAGCAGTTTATTGTTGTTGACTTCCGTTAGCAATCAGCCCCAGCATTTT. Translated: CASSLLLLTSVSNQPQHF.

This clonotype was counted between two and nine times. Sequence at one end of the junction differs from germline and may be a read error. The chain recombines TRBV16 with TRBJ1-1; D is undetermined. The CDR3 has 14 amino acids. Germline V gene data show CDR1 as KGHSY and CDR2 as FQNENV. The CDR3 region has the DNA TGTGCCGGCAGCGAGAAAGCAGTGAACACTGAAGCTTTCTTT. The encoded protein is CAGSEKAVNTEAFF. The full variable domain, its missing parts supplied by reference TRBV16 and TRBJ1-1, is GEEVAQTPKHLVRGEGQKAKLYCAPIKGHSYVFWYQQVLKNEFKFLISFQNENVFDETGMPKERFSAKCLPNSPCSLEIQATKLEDSAVYFCAGSEKAVNTEAFFGQGTRLTVV.

J is TRBJ1-2 and V is TRBV3-1; TRBD1 is a possible D gene (5 bases). The germline gives CDR1 LGHDT, CDR2 YNNKEL (reference sequence). Deletions cut 2 bases from V and 8 bases from J, with 9 bases between. CDR3 length: 12 residues. CDR3: CASSQRGQGYTF. The CDR3 nucleotides read TGTGCCAGCAGCCAACGGGGCCAAGGCTACACCTTC.

In this sample, this clonotype turned up many times. V is TRBV6-2 or TRBV6-3 and J is TRBJ2-7, with 7 bases that match TRBD1. J was trimmed by 6 bases and V by 2 bases; bases with no gene match: 7. The germline V gene encodes CDR1 MNHEY and CDR2 SVGEGT. The CDR3 spans 14 residues. Here the CDR3 reads CASSYPDRVREQYF. CDR3 nucleotide sequence: TGTGCCAGCAGTTACCCCGACAGGGTTCGCGAGCAGTACTTC.

Of note for this clonotype: A much bigger clone sits one base away, suggesting this may be a read error. This sequence joins TRBV28 and TRBJ2-7; D remains unclear. The germline gives CDR1 MDHEN, CDR2 SYDVKM. V lost 6 bases and J 2 bases, leaving 14 bases between the germline ends. The CDR3 extends over 14 amino acids. The CDR3 nucleotides are TGTGCCAGCAGCCTTCCCGACGTACCCTACGAGCAGTACTTC. As protein: CASSLPDVPYEQYF.

The chain couples TRBV6-1 to TRBJ2-5, with 9 bases that match TRBD1. The length of the CDR3 is 19 residues. CDR1 and CDR2 (germline): MNHNS, SASEGT. The CDR3 region has the DNA TGTGCAGACGGGGACAGGGTAGCTTTGGGGCAGGGAACGGGCCCGACCCAGTACTTC. Translation: CADGDRVALGQGTGPTQYF.